Listed below are T cell receptor beta chains from one sample, sequenced in a study of blood T cell repertoires in COVID-19. The method was immunoSEQ multiplex PCR; TCRdb's version includes in-frame clones alone and lacks a portion of them. The top ten hold approximately 0.9% of the sample, which has 240,000 or so clones, about 87% seen once. The sample comprised PBMCs or T cells enriched from blood (not recorded which). These receptors all stem from a man aged 50 or older who had been exposed to COVID-19. CDR3s include the opening cysteine and the closing phenylalanine or tryptophan. A D gene is named only where the DNA matches it firmly. The listing skips clone size in some rows; elsewhere it reads once, few, many or a size class.

>TRBD2|NA|TRBV5-4|TRBJ2-5|14
TGTGCCAGCAGCTTAAGCGGGGTCCAAGAGACCCAGTACTTC
CASSLSGVQETQYF
>TRBD1|NA|TRBV28|TRBJ1-5|15
TGTGCCAGCAGTATGATTGGACAGGGGGATCAGCCCCAGCATTTT
CASSMIGQGDQPQHF
>NA|once|TRBV5-1|TRBJ2-5|14
TGCGCCAGCACCCACTACGGCCCCATGGAGACCCAGTACTTC
CASTHYGPMETQYF
>TRBD1|NA|TRBV7-3|TRBJ1-2|15
TGTGCCAGCAGCCCGGACAGGGGAAGGAACTATGGCTACACCTTC
CASSPDRGRNYGYTF
>NA|once|TRBV28|TRBJ1-5|16
TGTGCCAGCAAACCGGGACTCCTTGGGAGAGGGCAGCCCCAGCATTTT
CASKPGLLGRGQPQHF
>NA|NA|TRBV6-5|TRBJ2-7|14
TGTGCCAGCAGTTACTCGGGGGCCAGGGACGAGCAGTACTTC
CASSYSGARDEQYF
>NA|once|TRBV4-1|TRBJ1-4|15
TGCGCCAGCAGCCAAGGAACAGGGATTGGTGAAAAACTGTTTTTT
CASSQGTGIGEKLFF
>TRBD1|NA|TRBV5-4|TRBJ1-2|15
TGTGCCAGCAGCCAATCTACGACAGGGCTCTATGGCTACACCTTC
CASSQSTTGLYGYTF
>NA|NA|TRBV2|TRBJ2-3|13
TGTGCCAGCAGTCGAGAGGAGACGACTACGCAGTATTTT
CASSREETTTQYF
>NA|NA|TRBV5-1|TRBJ1-2|14
TGCGCCAGCAGCTCACTAGCGGGTGGCTATGGCTACACCTTC
CASSSLAGGYGYTF
>TRBD1|NA|TRBV2|TRBJ1-1|16
TGTGCCAGCAGGGATGGACAGGCCATCCGAAACACTGAAGCTTTCTTT
CASRDGQAIRNTEAFF
>NA|NA|TRBV28|TRBJ1-1|12
TGTGCCAGCAACGGCAGGGGTACTGAAGCTTTCTTT
CASNGRGTEAFF
>NA|NA|TRBV5-1|TRBJ2-2|14
TGCGCCAGCAGCTATCTACAGGGTACCGGGGAGCTGTTTTTT
CASSYLQGTGELFF
>NA|NA|TRBV10-1|TRBJ1-5|13
TGCGCCAGCAGTACAGGGCTGAATCAGCCCCAGCATTTT
CASSTGLNQPQHF
>NA|NA|TRBV30|TRBJ1-1|15
TGTGCCTTTATCGACAGTAAGGGGATGAACACTGAAGCTTTCTTT
CAFIDSKGMNTEAFF
>TRBD1|NA|TRBV29-1|TRBJ2-5|14
TGCAGCGTTGAAGTGGACAGGGGGCGAGAGACCCAGTACTTC
CSVEVDRGRETQYF
>TRBD1|once|TRBV9|TRBJ1-2|17
TGTGCCAGCAGCGTAGGGTGGGACAGGGGGCCGATGATAGGCTACACCTTC
CASSVGWDRGPMIGYTF
>TRBD2|NA|TRBV9|TRBJ2-2|16
TGTGCCAGCAGCGCCGGACTAGGGTCCAACACCGGGGAGCTGTTTTTT
CASSAGLGSNTGELFF
>NA|NA|TRBV19|TRBJ1-1|16
TGTGCCAGTAGTAAGGGTGGCGGCGGGCCGAACACTGAAGCTTTCTTT
CASSKGGGGPNTEAFF
>TRBD1|NA|TRBV5-1|TRBJ2-7|14
TGCGCCAGCAGCTTGACGGGACAGCCCTACGAGCAGTACTTC
CASSLTGQPYEQYF
>NA|once|TRBV5-4|TRBJ2-5|15
TGTGCCAGCAGCTTAGGTTCTGGCGGCCAAGAGACCCAGTACTTC
CASSLGSGGQETQYF
>NA|NA|TRBV7-3|TRBJ2-1|16
TGTGCCAGCAGCTTAAACGGGGCGGGGACCGGAAATGAGCAGTTCTTC
CASSLNGAGTGNEQFF
>NA|NA|TRBV28|TRBJ2-6|21
TGTGCCAGCAGTCCCCCTAACCCGTACAGGGTTCCAAACTCTGGGGCCAACGTCCTGACTTTC
CASSPPNPYRVPNSGANVLTF
>NA|NA|TRBV9|TRBJ1-2|15
TGTGCCAGCAGAGATACCGGGACATACGACTATGGCTACACCTTC
CASRDTGTYDYGYTF
>TRBD2|NA|TRBV30|TRBJ2-3|15
TGTGCCTGGAGTCGACTAGCGGCTAGCACAGATACGCAGTATTTT
CAWSRLAASTDTQYF
>TRBD1|NA|TRBV28|TRBJ1-2|13
TGTGCCACCAAACCAGGGGGCGTCTATGGCTACACCTTC
CATKPGGVYGYTF
>NA|few|TRBV30|TRBJ1-6|20
TGTGCCTGGAGTGTACGACAGGCTTTCTACCCGAGCTCCTATAATTCACCCCTCCACTTT
CAWSVRQAFYPSSYNSPLHF
>NA|NA|TRBV2|TRBJ1-1|14
TGTGCCAGCAGCCTACAGGGTGGGGACACTGAAGCTTTCTTT
CASSLQGGDTEAFF
>NA|NA|TRBV30|TRBJ1-5|14
TGTGCCTGGAGTGTGGGGCAAGTTAATCAGCCCCAGCATTTT
CAWSVGQVNQPQHF
>NA|NA|TRBV5-1|TRBJ1-4|15
TGCGCCAGCAGCCAACAGGGAGTAGGGAGTGAAAAACTGTTTTTT
CASSQQGVGSEKLFF
>NA|NA|TRBV21-1|TRBJ1-1|15
TGTGCCAGCAGCAAAGCTCAGGGGCTTAACACTGAAGCTTTCTTT
CASSKAQGLNTEAFF
>NA|NA|TRBV5-4|TRBJ1-2|13
TGTGCCAGCAGCGCGGACAGCTCCTATGGCTACACCTTC
CASSADSSYGYTF
>NA|NA|TRBV11-1|TRBJ1-2|14
TGTGCCAGCAGCCCCAACAGGTTCCCCTATGGCTACACCTTC
CASSPNRFPYGYTF
>TRBD1|once|TRBV2|TRBJ1-2|13
TGTGCCAGCAGTGTGAACAGGGGCTATGGCTACACCTTC
CASSVNRGYGYTF
>NA|NA|TRBV5-1|TRBJ1-2|13
TGCGCCAGCAGCTTGGCCTCTGAGGATGGCTACACCTTC
CASSLASEDGYTF
>TRBD1|NA|TRBV5-1|TRBJ2-5|16
TGCGCCAGCAGCCCCACAGGGTCAGGGGGTTCGGAGACCCAGTACTTC
CASSPTGSGGSETQYF
>NA|NA|TRBV11-2|TRBJ2-3|15
TGTGCCAGCACCCTCCACCGGGGACACACAGATACGCAGTATTTT
CASTLHRGHTDTQYF
>NA|NA|TRBV5-6|TRBJ2-7|13
TGTGCCAGCAGCTTGGGGAGCTCCTACGAGCAGTACTTC
CASSLGSSYEQYF
>TRBD1|NA|TRBV5-1|TRBJ1-2|14
TGCGCCAGCAGGCCGGGACAGGGGGCGGGTGGCTACACCTTC
CASRPGQGAGGYTF
>NA|NA|TRBV11-3|TRBJ2-3|14
TGTGCCAGCAGCCCACTCGTTAACACAGATACGCAGTATTTT
CASSPLVNTDTQYF
>NA|NA|TRBV19|TRBJ1-1|15
TGTGCCAGTAGTATAGACGCGGGGAGAGGCACTGAAGCTTTCTTT
CASSIDAGRGTEAFF
>NA|NA|TRBV5-1|TRBJ1-1|14
TGCGCCAGCAGCTTGTTATCGGGGTTCACTGAAGCTTTCTTT
CASSLLSGFTEAFF
>NA|NA|TRBV24-1|TRBJ1-1|13
TGTGCCACCCGGGAGGACATGAACACTGAAGCTTTCTTT
CATREDMNTEAFF
>TRBD2|NA|TRBV9|TRBJ2-7|11
TGTGCCAGCAGCGCGGGGGGGGACCAGTACTTC
CASSAGGDQYF
>TRBD1|NA|TRBV30|TRBJ2-3|14
TGTGCCTGGAGCGGTGGACAGGGGGCTGATACGCAGTATTTT
CAWSGGQGADTQYF
>NA|NA|TRBV19|TRBJ1-3|15
TGTGCCAGTAGTATAGGTCGGAGCTCTGGAAACACCATATATTTT
CASSIGRSSGNTIYF
>TRBD1|NA|TRBV27|TRBJ2-3|15
TGTGCCAGCAGTTTGGACAGGGGAGACACAGATACGCAGTATTTT
CASSLDRGDTDTQYF
>NA|NA|TRBV2|TRBJ2-5|12
TGTGCCAGCAGCGGGATCGAAGAGACCCAGTACTTC
CASSGIEETQYF
>TRBD2|NA|TRBV7-2|TRBJ2-5|19
TGTGCCAGCAGCTTAACGCGTAGCGGGAGGGCCTACGAAAAAGAGACCCAGTACTTC
CASSLTRSGRAYEKETQYF
>TRBD2|NA|TRBV11-2|TRBJ2-3|16
TGTGCCAGCAGCTCCCTAGCGGGGGGTCACACAGATACGCAGTATTTT
CASSSLAGGHTDTQYF
>NA|NA|TRBV9|TRBJ1-3|12
TGTGCCAGCAGCGCTTCTGGAAACACCATATATTTT
CASSASGNTIYF
>NA|NA|TRBV5-1|TRBJ2-3|16
TGCGCCAGCAGCTTCATGGGGGGGCAGGGCACAGATACGCAGTATTTT
CASSFMGGQGTDTQYF
>NA|NA|TRBV12-3/TRBV12-4|TRBJ1-5|13
TGTGCCAGCAGGCTCAGGGGTTGGCAGCCCCAGCATTTT
CASRLRGWQPQHF